The clone carrying this TCR beta chain came up once. The data are from a study of blood T cell repertoires in COVID-19. For the study at large: In each case, the material was cDNA or gDNA derived from T cells, B-cell-depleted T cells, or PBMCs.

In the original processing: Using reference gene primer amplification, nucleated cell counts were estimated. Sequencing used immunoSEQ multiplex PCR; TCRdb keeps in-frame clones, though not all of them. That table furnishes V, J and clone size, whereas the DNA furnished D and trimming. The table lists 55,000 or so clones, roughly 85% of them singletons, with around 5.9% in the top ten. CDR1 and CDR2 (germline): SGHAT, FQNNGV. The CDR3 is 15 residues long. V dropped 2 bases and J dropped 0 bases, with 11 bases sitting between them. This TCR was sampled from a human donor in a cohort sampled during active or convalescent COVID-19. Sequencing was carried out using peripheral blood. This chain connects TRBV11-2 to TRBJ2-7; possibly TRBD1 for D (6 bases). CDR3 sequence (DNA): TGTGCCAGCAGCTTAACGGACAGCCCCTCCTACGAGCAGTACTTC. Residues: CASSLTDSPSYEQYF. Together with reference TRBV11-2 and TRBJ2-7, the CDR3 gives the full variable domain: EAGVAQSPRYKIIEKRQSVAFWCNPISGHATLYWYQQILGQGPKLLIQFQNNGVVDDSQLPKDRFSAERLKGVDSTLKIQPAKLEDSAVYLCASSLTDSPSYEQYFGPGTRLTVT.